A single sample gave rise to the 30 T cell receptor beta chains below, sequenced in a study of human thymus T cells. Libraries were prepared by immunoSEQ multiplex PCR; TCRdb keeps only in-frame clonotypes and omits some of them. The top ten clones hold 0.024% of a sample with under 150,000 clones, over 85% of them seen once. The thymus was resected at corrective cardiac surgery. Input material: thymus tissue. The receptors originated from a boy less than two years old with a congenital heart defect but otherwise immunologically healthy.

On this clone itself: Other nucleotide sequences from this sample produce the same CDR3. The genes are TRBV5-1 and TRBJ1-1, with D unclear. Germline lookup yields CDR1 SGHRS and CDR2 YFSETQ. V was cut by 2 bases and J by 0 bases, with 5 bases left in between. CDR3 length: 13 residues. CDR3 residues: CASSLRMNTEAFF. The CDR3 coding sequence is TGCGCCAGCAGCTTAAGGATGAACACTGAAGCTTTCTTT.

The CDR3: CATTASSGSPLHF. The DNA for the CDR3 is TGTGCCACCACGGCTTCTTCGGGTTCACCCCTCCACTTT. The rearrangement links TRBV19 to TRBJ1-6; D unclear. V lost 10 bases and J 9 bases, leaving 16 bases between the germline ends. Germline V gene lookup returns CDR1 LNHDA and CDR2 SQIVND (reference sequence). This CDR3 has 13 amino acids.

The gene calls are TRBV4-1 and TRBJ2-2; 7 positions match TRBD1. The CDR3 has 15 residues. V lost 0 bases, J lost 3 bases, and 1 base stayed unmatched. Looked up from germline, CDR1 is MGHRA and CDR2 is YSYEKL. This CDR3 reads CASSQETGDTGELFF. CDR3 nucleotides: TGCGCCAGCAGCCAAGAAACAGGGGACACCGGGGAGCTGTTTTTT.

The rearrangement links TRBV5-4 to TRBJ2-7; 8 nucleotides match TRBD1. This CDR3 comprises 16 residues. J gave up 0 bases and V 4 bases, and 9 bases lay outside the gene matches. Germline V gene lookup returns CDR1 SGHNT and CDR2 YYREEE (reference sequence). CDR3 sequence (DNA): TGTGCCAGCAGCCGAGGACAGGGTAAAAGCTCCTACGAGCAGTACTTC. This gives the protein CASSRGQGKSSYEQYF.

This chain uses TRBV4-1 with TRBJ1-1; the D is unclear. V was shortened by 4 bases and J by 3 bases, with 9 bases between the two germline ends. Germline lookup yields CDR1 MGHRA and CDR2 YSYEKL. The CDR3 runs to 13 residues. CDR3 residues: CASSRREDTEAFF. DNA for the CDR3: TGCGCCAGCAGCCGCCGGGAGGACACTGAAGCTTTCTTT.

The chain has TRBV6-5 and TRBJ1-1, with a weak D call TRBD1 (5 bases). Trimming removed 4 bases at V and 3 bases at J, with 15 bases between. Germline loops: CDR1 MNHEY, CDR2 SVGAGI. The CDR3 length is 15 residues. CDR3 bases: TGTGCCAGCAGTTTGGGTACAGGAGGGGACACTGAAGCTTTCTTT. Its protein product is CASSLGTGGDTEAFF.

The chain uses TRBV10-3 and TRBJ2-7, with 9 bases matching TRBD1. Germline CDR1 reads ENHRY; CDR2 reads SYGVKD. With 0 bases clipped from V and 1 base from J, the junction kept 10 bases outside the gene matches. The CDR3 loop spans 18 amino acids. The CDR3 DNA reads TGTGCCATCAGTGAGTCGAGGCCCGGCGGGACAGGGTCCTACGAGCAGTACTTC. Translated, it gives CAISESRPGGTGSYEQYF.

The chain couples TRBV29-1 to TRBJ1-2, with TRBD1 matching over 8 bases. With 3 bases clipped from V and 7 bases from J, the junction kept 4 bases outside the gene matches. From germline, CDR1 is SQVTM and CDR2 ANQGSEA. The CDR3 covers 12 residues. CDR3 nucleotides: TGCAGCGTTGACCAGGGGGCGCTTGGCTACACCTTC. It is translated as CSVDQGALGYTF.

This clone was observed once. The chain carries TRBV28 and TRBJ2-7; no reliable D call. The CDR3 spans 15 residues. Germline V gene sequence: CDR1 MDHEN, CDR2 SYDVKM. Trimming took off 6 bases at V and 4 bases at J, with 19 bases between the two ends. The chain's CDR3 is CASSWSPKSLYEQYF. The DNA for the CDR3 is TGTGCCAGCAGCTGGAGCCCTAAATCGTTGTACGAGCAGTACTTC.

V gene TRBV7-3 combines with J gene TRBJ2-5; D gene uncertain. V was trimmed by 1 base and J by 5 bases, leaving 11 bases between them. CDR3 length equals 14 residues. Looked up from germline, CDR1 is SGHTA and CDR2 is FQGTGA. CDR3 region: CASSLRAGWETQYF. In DNA form, the CDR3 reads TGTGCCAGCAGCTTAAGGGCCGGGTGGGAGACCCAGTACTTC.

The rearrangement links TRBV10-3 to TRBJ2-7; 9 nucleotides agree with TRBD1. V lost 2 bases to trimming and J lost 2 bases; unmatched junction nucleotides: 16. The CDR3 length is 19 residues. Germline V lookup: CDR1 ENHRY, CDR2 SYGVKD. The CDR3 DNA is TGTGCCATCAGTGAGGGTATCGGTGTGGACAGGGGAACGGCCTACGAGCAGTACTTC. Amino acids: CAISEGIGVDRGTAYEQYF.

The chain uses TRBV5-1 and TRBJ2-1; D may match TRBD1 or TRBD2 (5 bases each). The CDR3 runs to 19 residues. Germline V CDR1 and CDR2: SGHRS, YFSETQ. V gave up 0 bases and J gave up 2 bases, with 21 bases separating them. As DNA, the CDR3 is TGCGCCAGCAGCTTGGGTATTTGGGGACCAGGGCAGGCCTACAATGAGCAGTTCTTC. As protein: CASSLGIWGPGQAYNEQFF.

This chain uses TRBV7-6 with TRBJ2-5, with D perhaps given as TRBD1 or TRBD2 (6 bases each). CDR1 SGHVS and CDR2 FNYEAQ come from the germline V gene. Trimming pared 6 bases from V and 4 bases from J, leaving 12 bases between. The CDR3 is 13 amino acids. The DNA for the CDR3 is TGTGCCAGCAGTAAAGGGGGGCGAGAGACCCAGTACTTC. Its translation: CASSKGGRETQYF.

The chain carries TRBV28 and TRBJ2-2; 12 bases fit TRBD2. Per germline, CDR1 MDHEN and CDR2 SYDVKM. The CDR3 consists of 16 residues. Germline trimming cut 2 bases from V and 2 bases from J; bases unmatched to any gene: 0. The chain's CDR3 is CASSLGLAGNTGELFF. CDR3 nucleotide sequence: TGTGCCAGCAGTTTAGGACTAGCGGGAAACACCGGGGAGCTGTTTTTT.

The gene calls are TRBV7-2 and TRBJ2-5, with TRBD2 matching 11 bases. Per the germline V gene, CDR1 is SGHTA and CDR2 is FQGNSA. This CDR3 region has 17 residues. The V and J ends lost 2 bases and 1 base, in that order; junction bases with no gene match: 6. In DNA, the CDR3 is TGTGCCAGCAGCTTACAACCGGGACTAGCGGCCCAAGAGACCCAGTACTTC. Protein product: CASSLQPGLAAQETQYF.

The gene calls are TRBV2 and TRBJ2-7; D possibly corresponds to TRBD1 (5 bases). This CDR3 region has 15 residues. Germline CDR1 and CDR2: SNHLY and FYNNEI. V gave up 5 bases and J gave up 3 bases, with 17 bases separating them. The CDR3 bases are TGTGCCAGCAGTAAAAGGACAAATCTCGGCTACGAGCAGTACTTC. This sequence encodes CASSKRTNLGYEQYF.

The chain recombines TRBV23-1 with TRBJ2-1; TRBD2 is a possible D gene (5 bases). TRBV23-1 is labeled an ORF, and its function is uncertain. Deletions cut 0 bases from V and 9 bases from J, with 12 bases between. The CDR3 is 14 residues long. The CDR3 here is CASSQSLLGGEQFF. The DNA of the CDR3 is TGCGCCAGCAGTCAATCGCTACTAGGTGGTGAGCAGTTCTTC.

The chain recombines TRBV29-1 with TRBJ1-2; 10 bases agree with TRBD1. Germline values: CDR1 SQVTM, CDR2 ANQGSEA. The CDR3 has 13 residues. The ends lost 6 bases at V and 8 bases at J; junction bases unmatched: 9. Here the CDR3 reads CSVRTGGYRGYTF. In DNA form, the CDR3 reads TGCAGCGTCCGGACAGGGGGATATCGGGGCTACACCTTC. The whole variable domain, remainder taken from reference TRBV29-1 and TRBJ1-2, is SAVISQKPSRDICQRGTSLTIQCQVDSQVTMMFWYRQQPGQSLTLIATANQGSEATYESGFVIDKFPISRPNLTFSTLTVSNMSPEDSSIYLCSVRTGGYRGYTFGSGTRLTVV.

The genes are TRBV5-1 and TRBJ2-7; D may correspond to TRBD1 or TRBD2 (5 bases each). The germline V gene encodes CDR1 SGHRS and CDR2 YFSETQ. The V end was cut by 1 base, the J end by 4 bases, with 15 bases between. The CDR3 spans 15 residues. As DNA, the CDR3 is TGCGCCAGCAGCTTGAGGGGACCTGAGAGATACGAGCAGTACTTC. It is translated as CASSLRGPERYEQYF.

The chain combines TRBV15 with TRBJ1-2; no reliable D call. Trimming took off 3 bases at V and 3 bases at J, with 8 bases between the two ends. The CDR3 length is 13 residues. CDR1 is LNHNV and CDR2 is YYDKDF in the germline V gene (reference sequence). The CDR3 sequence is CATSSPIHYGYTF. CDR3 in DNA: TGTGCCACCAGCAGCCCCATCCACTATGGCTACACCTTC.

This chain uses TRBV7-2 with TRBJ2-7; 7 bases align to TRBD2. Germline CDR1 SGHTA, CDR2 FQGNSA. Trimming cost V 5 bases and J 2 bases; bases outside gene matches: 15. This CDR3 comprises 17 residues. CDR3 in amino acids: CASSPSCSAGEAYEQYF. The CDR3 DNA reads as TGTGCCAGCAGCCCTTCTTGTTCTGCGGGGGAAGCCTACGAGCAGTACTTC.

The gene calls are TRBV6-5 and TRBJ2-7; D gene ambiguous. This CDR3 is built from 14 residues. Trimming removed 0 bases from V and 7 bases from J, with 13 bases in between. Germline V gives CDR1 MNHEY, CDR2 SVGAGI. The CDR3 nucleotides are TGTGCCAGCAGTTACTCGACGAAGGTCGGTGAGCAGTACTTC. It specifies CASSYSTKVGEQYF.

V and J are TRBV14 and TRBJ1-3; D gene unclear. The CDR3 length is 15 residues. The V end lost 4 bases, the J end lost 0 bases, and 10 bases lay between the germline ends. Germline V gene data show CDR1 as SGHDN and CDR2 as FVKESK. CDR3 sequence (DNA): TGTGCCAGCAGCCCCGGACGTTCCTCTGGAAACACCATATATTTT. Protein: CASSPGRSSGNTIYF.

This chain links TRBV12-5 with TRBJ2-7; tentatively, D is TRBD1 (6 bases). Looked up from germline, CDR1 is LGHNT and CDR2 is FRNRAP. The CDR3 loop spans 18 amino acids. Trimming left V 0 bases short and J 2 bases short, with 20 bases between. This CDR3 is CASGLVRILDRITYEQYF. CDR3 in DNA: TGTGCTAGTGGTTTGGTACGGATTCTAGACAGGATCACCTACGAGCAGTACTTC.

CDR3 sequence reads: CATDRVWGQPQHF. In DNA, the CDR3 is TGTGCCACCGACAGGGTTTGGGGTCAGCCCCAGCATTTT. This chain connects TRBV10-3 to TRBJ1-5, with 7 bases matching TRBD1. The CDR3 runs to 13 residues. J gave up 6 bases and V 10 bases, and 9 bases lay outside the gene matches. Germline V gene lookup returns CDR1 ENHRY and CDR2 SYGVKD.

The CDR3 here is CAISELRGRSYNEQFF. The CDR3 region has the DNA TGTGCCATCAGTGAGTTGCGGGGGAGGTCCTACAATGAGCAGTTCTTC. The chain has TRBV10-3 and TRBJ2-1; 7 positions match TRBD2. Germline V gene sequence: CDR1 ENHRY, CDR2 SYGVKD. After removal of 1 base from V and 1 base from J, the junction contained 4 bases not matched to a gene. This CDR3 contains 16 residues.

The chain has TRBV6-6 and TRBJ2-7, with D possibly matching TRBD2 (7 bases). Trimming shortened V by 2 bases and J by 4 bases, and 18 bases separated the two germline ends. The CDR3 has 16 residues. The germline CDR1 and CDR2 sequences are MNHNY and SVGAGI (reference sequence). CDR3 nucleotides: TGTGCCAGCAGTTACGATCCTTGGGGGGGCAGTTACGAGCAGTACTTC. Its protein product is CASSYDPWGGSYEQYF.

The CDR3 is CATSRALAGGHTTSYEQYF. The CDR3 nucleotides read TGTGCCACCAGCAGAGCACTAGCGGGGGGTCATACTACCTCCTACGAGCAGTACTTC. This sequence joins TRBV15 and TRBJ2-7, with 12 bases aligning to TRBD2. Germline-derived CDR1 and CDR2 are LNHNV and YYDKDF (reference sequence). The CDR3 length is 19 residues. The trim removed 1 base at V and 0 bases at J, leaving 10 bases unmatched.

Of note for this clone: At one end, the junction sequence differs from germline, possibly due to a read error. V gene TRBV5-6 combines with J gene TRBJ2-7, with TRBD2 identical over 11 bases. Germline V gene data show CDR1 as SGHDT and CDR2 as YYEEEE. CDR3 length: 15 residues. The CDR3 DNA is TGTGCCAGCAGCTTTCGACTAGCGGGGAACACCTCCAGCAACTTC. Protein: CASSFRLAGNTSSNF. The full variable domain, in which reference TRBV5-6 and TRBJ2-7 provide the parts outside the CDR3, is DAGVTQSPTHLIKTRGQQVTLRCSPKSGHDTVSWYQQALGQGPQFIFQYYEEEERQRGNFPDRFSGHQFPNYSSELNVNALLLGDSALYLCASSFRLAGNTSSNFGPGTRLTVT.

The chain has TRBV28 and TRBJ2-2; D assignment may be TRBD1 or TRBD2 (6 bases each). This CDR3 has 16 residues. Trimming removed 8 bases from V and 6 bases from J, with 22 bases in between. The germline V gene has CDR1 MDHEN and CDR2 SYDVKM. This chain's CDR3 is CASQLALNRASGELFF. The CDR3 DNA sequence: TGTGCCAGCCAACTAGCTCTCAACAGGGCTTCCGGGGAGCTGTTTTTT.